These 17 T cell receptor beta chains originate from one sample sequenced in a study of T cell responses to AZD1222 COVID-19 vaccine. TCRdb keeps only in-frame clones here, not all; method: immunoSEQ multiplex PCR. The sample includes 95,000 to 150,000 clones, about 87% of them seen just once. The specimen was peripheral blood, collected on day 0 of AZD1222 vaccination. All receptors derive from an adult in good health.

The V call is TRBV4-3, the J call TRBJ2-1; tentatively, D is TRBD1 (5 bases). CDR1 and CDR2 from the germline V gene are LGHNA and YSLEER. This CDR3 comprises 16 residues. V lost 5 bases and J lost 0, with 14 bases in between. The CDR3 nucleotides are TGCGCCAGCAGCTATGGGGCCATCGTCTCCTACAATGAGCAGTTCTTC. Its translation: CASSYGAIVSYNEQFF.

This clone was seen a single time. The V gene is TRBV27, the J gene TRBJ1-5; no clear D gene. The CDR3 is made up of 13 amino acids. Per germline, CDR1 MNHEY and CDR2 SMNVEV (reference sequence). V dropped 3 bases and J dropped 9 bases, with 12 bases sitting between them. CDR3 coding DNA: TGTGCCAGCAGTTTCTCCGGTCCGGGGCCCCAGCATTTT. This translates into CASSFSGPGPQHF.

The rearrangement links TRBV5-1 to TRBJ2-3, with 7 positions matching TRBD2. The CDR3 has 15 residues. J lost 5 bases, V lost 0 bases, and 6 bases had no gene match. The germline gives CDR1 SGHRS, CDR2 YFSETQ. This chain's CDR3 is CASSLGGGGLDTQYF. The CDR3 coding sequence is TGCGCCAGCAGCTTGGGCGGCGGGGGACTAGATACGCAGTATTTT.

The chain carries TRBV5-1 and TRBJ1-5, with D unclear. Germline CDR1 reads SGHRS; CDR2 reads YFSETQ. V was pared by 0 bases and J by 0 bases, with 7 bases between. CDR3 length: 15 amino acids. In nucleotides, the CDR3 is TGCGCCAGCAGCTTGGGGACCAATAGCAATCAGCCCCAGCATTTT. Translated: CASSLGTNSNQPQHF.

The chain carries TRBV19 and TRBJ1-3, with 11 bases that match TRBD1. This CDR3 region has 15 residues. With 4 bases clipped from V and 4 bases from J, the junction kept 3 bases outside the gene matches. Germline V gene sequence: CDR1 LNHDA, CDR2 SQIVND (reference sequence). The CDR3 DNA is TGTGCCAGTAGTACCGGGACAGGGGGAGGAAACACCATATATTTT. Protein sequence: CASSTGTGGGNTIYF.

The rearrangement uses TRBV7-6 and TRBJ1-5; D not certain. CDR3 size: 14 residues. Germline values: CDR1 SGHVS, CDR2 FNYEAQ. V was cut by 4 bases and J by 2 bases, with 9 bases left in between. DNA for the CDR3: TGTGCCAGCAGCTCTTCAGTGGGCAATCAGCCCCAGCATTTT. Protein: CASSSSVGNQPQHF.

This chain connects TRBV10-2 to TRBJ2-5; D might be TRBD2 (5 bases). Germline CDR1 is WSHSY and CDR2 is SAAADI. The V gene lost 4 bases and the J gene lost 1 base, with 22 bases spanning the gap. The length of the CDR3 is 18 residues. For the CDR3, the DNA is TGCGCCAGCAGTGCGGGAACTGGTTCCATTCGAGGCCAAGAGACCCAGTACTTC. It translates to CASSAGTGSIRGQETQYF.

This clone was found once. J is TRBJ1-2 and V is TRBV5-4; D is uncertain. Germline loops: CDR1 SGHNT, CDR2 YYREEE (reference sequence). The CDR3 extends over 14 amino acids. Between the trimmed V and J ends, which lost 4 bases and 4 bases, there was a span of 14 bases. As DNA, the CDR3 is TGTGCCAGCAGCAAAATTGGACCAGCCTATGGCTACACCTTC. Translated, it gives CASSKIGPAYGYTF.

The chain has TRBV5-4 and TRBJ2-1; the match to TRBD2 covers 10 bases. From germline, CDR1 is SGHNT and CDR2 YYREEE (reference sequence). This CDR3 region has 19 residues. Trimming cost V 0 bases and J 0 bases; bases outside gene matches: 9. Written as DNA, the CDR3 is TGTGCCAGCAGCTTGGATGGGACTAGCGCTCAGAGCTCCTACAATGAGCAGTTCTTC. Amino acids: CASSLDGTSAQSSYNEQFF.

Here the CDR3 DNA reads TGCGCCAGCAGCCAAGATGGCCTCTATGGCTACACCTTC. Protein sequence: CASSQDGLYGYTF. V gene TRBV4-3 combines with J gene TRBJ1-2, with D uncertain. This CDR3 region has 13 residues. The germline V and J ends were trimmed by 0 bases and 4 bases, with 6 bases remaining between them. CDR1 is LGHNA, CDR2 YSLEER, per germline.

The chain combines TRBV10-3 with TRBJ2-7, with 9 bases aligning to TRBD1. V lost 6 bases to trimming and J lost 2 bases; unmatched junction nucleotides: 5. The germline V gene encodes CDR1 ENHRY and CDR2 SYGVKD. The CDR3 spans 14 residues. CDR3 coding DNA: TGTGCCATCAGGGGGACAGGGAGCCCCTACGAGCAGTACTTC. This gives the protein CAIRGTGSPYEQYF.

This chain links TRBV6-1 with TRBJ1-2; D ambiguous. This CDR3 has 15 residues. Per the germline V gene, CDR1 is MNHNS and CDR2 is SASEGT. Between the trimmed V and J ends, which lost 0 bases and 4 bases, there was a span of 12 bases. CDR3: CASSEAEGAGYGYTF. Written as DNA, the CDR3 is TGTGCCAGCAGTGAAGCGGAGGGAGCAGGCTATGGCTACACCTTC.

CDR3 bases: TGTGCCTGGAGCCGTCCGCAGGGGGCCCGCTATGGCTACACCTTC. Protein sequence: CAWSRPQGARYGYTF. The V and J genes are TRBV30 and TRBJ1-2; 8 bases align to TRBD1. V lost 3 bases to trimming and J lost 4 bases; unmatched junction nucleotides: 10. Germline lookup yields CDR1 GTSNPN and CDR2 SVGIG (reference sequence). CDR3 length: 15 amino acids. The full variable domain, in which reference TRBV30 and TRBJ1-2 provide the parts outside the CDR3, is SQTIHQWPATLVQPVGSPLSLECTVEGTSNPNLYWYRQAAGRGLQLLFYSVGIGQISSEVPQNLSASRPQDRQFILSSKKLLLSDSGFYLCAWSRPQGARYGYTFGSGTRLTVV.

In DNA, the CDR3 is TGTGCCAGCAGCGTGCAGGGTAGCAATCAGCCCCAGCATTTT. It yields the protein CASSVQGSNQPQHF. This chain uses TRBV7-2 with TRBJ1-5; the D gene is possibly TRBD1 (5 bases). The CDR3 loop spans 14 amino acids. CDR1 is SGHTA, CDR2 FQGNSA, per germline. Deletions cut 5 bases from V and 0 bases from J, with 8 bases between.

The V gene is TRBV30, the J gene TRBJ1-2, with D hard to call. Germline-derived CDR1 and CDR2 are GTSNPN and SVGIG (reference sequence). V gave up 2 bases and J gave up 2 bases, with 6 bases separating them. The CDR3 is made up of 12 amino acids. The DNA of the CDR3 is TGTGCCTGGAGTACAAAGAACTATGGCTACACCTTC. Amino acids: CAWSTKNYGYTF.

The rearrangement joins TRBV6-5 to TRBJ1-5; D is uncertain. This CDR3 is 15 amino acids long. Germline-derived CDR1 and CDR2 are MNHEY and SVGAGI. V lost 5 bases, J lost 2 bases, and 13 bases lay in between. The CDR3 loop is CASSPLLGRNQPQHF. The CDR3 coding sequence is TGTGCCAGCAGTCCCCTTTTAGGGCGCAATCAGCCCCAGCATTTT.

The sample holds a few counts of this clone. The chain couples TRBV27 to TRBJ2-7, with a possible D match to TRBD1 (5 bases). Germline CDR1 MNHEY, CDR2 SMNVEV (reference sequence). This CDR3 has 14 residues. V gave up 8 bases and J gave up 3 bases, with 17 bases separating them. Written as DNA, the CDR3 is TGTGCCAGCTCTCCGTTGGGGCGGTACTACGAGCAGTACTTC. This codes for CASSPLGRYYEQYF.